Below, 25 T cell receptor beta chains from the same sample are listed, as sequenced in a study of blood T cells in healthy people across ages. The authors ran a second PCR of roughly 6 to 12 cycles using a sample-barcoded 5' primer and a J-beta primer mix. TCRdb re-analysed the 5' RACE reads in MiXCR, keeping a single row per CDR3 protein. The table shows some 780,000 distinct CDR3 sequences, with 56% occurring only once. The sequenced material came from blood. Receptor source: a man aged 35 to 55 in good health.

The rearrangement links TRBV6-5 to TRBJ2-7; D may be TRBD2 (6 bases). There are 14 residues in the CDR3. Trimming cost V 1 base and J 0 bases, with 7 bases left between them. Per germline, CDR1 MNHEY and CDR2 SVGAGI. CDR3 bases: TGTGCCAGCAGTTACTACGGGAGCTCCTACGAGCAGTACTTC. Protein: CASSYYGSSYEQYF.

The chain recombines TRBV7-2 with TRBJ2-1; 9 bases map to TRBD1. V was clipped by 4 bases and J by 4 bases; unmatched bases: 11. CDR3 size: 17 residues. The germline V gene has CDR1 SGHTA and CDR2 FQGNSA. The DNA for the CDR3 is TGTGCCAGCAGCTCCATCTTAACCGGGACAGGGTACAATGAGCAGTTCTTC. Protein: CASSSILTGTGYNEQFF.

CDR3 DNA sequence: TGTGCCACCAGCCTCGGGACCTCCCTGAGAGATGGCTACACCTTC. Translated: CATSLGTSLRDGYTF. The rearrangement joins TRBV15 to TRBJ1-2, with D maybe TRBD1 (5 bases). The CDR3 is 15 residues long. The V gene's germline CDR1 is LNHNV and CDR2 YYDKDF (reference sequence). With 5 bases removed from V and 6 bases from J, the gap between germline ends came to 19 bases.

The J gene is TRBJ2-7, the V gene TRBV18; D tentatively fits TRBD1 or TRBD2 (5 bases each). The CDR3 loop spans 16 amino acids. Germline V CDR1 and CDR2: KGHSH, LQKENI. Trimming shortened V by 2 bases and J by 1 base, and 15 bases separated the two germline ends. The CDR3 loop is CASSPFGTETSYEQYF. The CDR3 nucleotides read TGTGCCAGCTCACCATTCGGGACCGAGACTTCCTACGAGCAGTACTTC.

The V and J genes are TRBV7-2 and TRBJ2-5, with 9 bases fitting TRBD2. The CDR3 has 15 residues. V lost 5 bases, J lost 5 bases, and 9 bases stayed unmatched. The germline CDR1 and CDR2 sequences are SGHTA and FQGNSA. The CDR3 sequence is CASSRQREVGETQYF. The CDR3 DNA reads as TGTGCCAGCAGCAGACAGCGGGAGGTGGGGGAGACCCAGTACTTC.

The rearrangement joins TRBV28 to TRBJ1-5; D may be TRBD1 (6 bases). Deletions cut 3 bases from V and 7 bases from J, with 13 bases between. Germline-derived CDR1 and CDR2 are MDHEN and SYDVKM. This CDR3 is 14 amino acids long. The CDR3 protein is CASSFRGIGQPQHF. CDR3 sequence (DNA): TGTGCCAGCAGTTTCAGGGGAATCGGGCAGCCCCAGCATTTT.

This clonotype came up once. Here the CDR3 reads CASSQPLAGLRTGELFF. In DNA form, the CDR3 reads TGTGCCAGCAGCCAACCCTTAGCGGGACTAAGGACCGGGGAGCTGTTTTTT. This chain uses TRBV3-1 with TRBJ2-2; 8 bases agree with TRBD2. From germline, CDR1 is LGHDT and CDR2 YNNKEL (reference sequence). The CDR3 is 17 residues long. V trimming: 2 bases; J trimming: 5 bases; junction bases outside the gene matches: 10. Complete variable domain (other parts from reference TRBV3-1 and TRBJ2-2): DTAVSQTPKYLVTQMGNDKSIKCEQNLGHDTMYWYKQDSKKFLKIMFSYNNKELIINETVPNRFSPKSPDKAHLNLHINSLELGDSAVYFCASSQPLAGLRTGELFFGEGSRLTVL.

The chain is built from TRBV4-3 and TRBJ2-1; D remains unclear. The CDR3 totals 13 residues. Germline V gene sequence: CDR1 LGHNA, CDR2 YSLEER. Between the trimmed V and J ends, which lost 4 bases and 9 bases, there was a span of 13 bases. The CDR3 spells CASSRARLGEQFF. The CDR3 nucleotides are TGCGCCAGCAGCCGGGCGAGGTTGGGTGAGCAGTTCTTC.

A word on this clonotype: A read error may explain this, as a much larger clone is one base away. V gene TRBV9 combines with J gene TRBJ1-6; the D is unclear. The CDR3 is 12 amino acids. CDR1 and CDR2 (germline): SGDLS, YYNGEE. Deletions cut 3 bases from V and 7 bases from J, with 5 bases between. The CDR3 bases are TGTGCCAGCAGCGCGTCGAATTCACCCCTCCACTTT. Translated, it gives CASSASNSPLHF.

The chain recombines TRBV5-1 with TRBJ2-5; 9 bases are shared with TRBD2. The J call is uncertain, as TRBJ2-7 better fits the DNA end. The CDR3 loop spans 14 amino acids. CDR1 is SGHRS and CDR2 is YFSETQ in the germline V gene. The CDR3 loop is CASSLSSGTDEQYF. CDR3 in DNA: TGCGCCAGCAGCTTGTCTAGCGGGACCGACGAGCAGTACTTC.

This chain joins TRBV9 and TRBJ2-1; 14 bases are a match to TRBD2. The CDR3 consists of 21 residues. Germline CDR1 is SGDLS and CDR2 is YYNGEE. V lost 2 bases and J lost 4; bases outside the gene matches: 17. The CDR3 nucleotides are TGTGCCAGCAGCGTGGGACTAGCGGGAGTTGGGAAGAACGGGATGTACAATGAGCAGTTCTTC. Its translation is CASSVGLAGVGKNGMYNEQFF.

The CDR3 reads CASSRTGELTDTQYF. The CDR3 bases are TGTGCCAGCAGTCGCACAGGGGAGCTCACAGATACGCAGTATTTT. J is TRBJ2-3 and V is TRBV6-2 or TRBV6-3; 7 bases fit TRBD1. Germline lookup yields CDR1 MNHEY and CDR2 SVGEGT. The J segment lost 2 bases and the V segment lost 5 bases, leaving 7 bases of the junction unmatched. The CDR3 is made up of 15 amino acids.

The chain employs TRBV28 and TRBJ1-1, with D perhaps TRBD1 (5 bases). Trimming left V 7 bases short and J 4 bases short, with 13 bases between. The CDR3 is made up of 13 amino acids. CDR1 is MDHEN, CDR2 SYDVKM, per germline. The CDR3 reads CASIQGGGTEAFF. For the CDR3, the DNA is TGTGCCAGCATTCAGGGAGGAGGCACTGAAGCTTTCTTT.

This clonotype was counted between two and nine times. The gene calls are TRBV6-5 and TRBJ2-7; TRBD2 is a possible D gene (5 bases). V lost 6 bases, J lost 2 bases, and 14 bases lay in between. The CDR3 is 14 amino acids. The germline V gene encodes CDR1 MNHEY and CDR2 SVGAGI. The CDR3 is CASRQRHGTYEQYF. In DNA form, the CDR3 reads TGTGCCAGCAGACAACGACACGGGACCTACGAGCAGTACTTC.

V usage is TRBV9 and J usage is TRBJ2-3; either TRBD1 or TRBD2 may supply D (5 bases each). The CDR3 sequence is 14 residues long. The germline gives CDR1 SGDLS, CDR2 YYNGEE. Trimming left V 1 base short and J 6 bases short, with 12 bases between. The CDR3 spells CASSVQQRGDTQYF. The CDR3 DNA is TGTGCCAGCAGCGTACAACAGAGGGGCGATACGCAGTATTTT. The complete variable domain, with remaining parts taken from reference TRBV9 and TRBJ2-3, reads DSGVTQTPKHLITATGQRVTLRCSPRSGDLSVYWYQQSLDQGLQFLIQYYNGEERAKGNILERFSAQQFPDLHSELNLSSLELGDSALYFCASSVQQRGDTQYFGPGTRLTVL.

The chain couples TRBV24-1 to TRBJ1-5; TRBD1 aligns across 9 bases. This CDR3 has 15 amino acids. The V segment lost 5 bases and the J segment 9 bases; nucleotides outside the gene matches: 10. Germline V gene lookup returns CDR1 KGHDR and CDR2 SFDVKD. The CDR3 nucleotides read TGTGCCACCAGTGGGACAGGGGAGGCCGTGTGGCCCCAGCATTTT. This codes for CATSGTGEAVWPQHF.

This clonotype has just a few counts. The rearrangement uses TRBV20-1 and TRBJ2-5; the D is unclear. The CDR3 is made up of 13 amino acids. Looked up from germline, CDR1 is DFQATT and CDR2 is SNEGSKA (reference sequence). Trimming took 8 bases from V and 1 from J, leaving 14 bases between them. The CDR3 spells CSQRLVTQETQYF. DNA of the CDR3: TGCAGTCAGAGATTAGTTACCCAAGAGACCCAGTACTTC.

CDR3 amino acids: CSARDPLAQDQPQHF. The DNA for the CDR3 is TGCAGTGCTAGAGATCCCTTGGCCCAGGATCAGCCCCAGCATTTT. This chain links TRBV20-1 with TRBJ1-5; D remains unclear. This CDR3 is built from 15 residues. V shed 0 bases and J shed 5 bases, with 14 bases lying between them. In germline, CDR1 is DFQATT, CDR2 SNEGSKA (reference sequence).

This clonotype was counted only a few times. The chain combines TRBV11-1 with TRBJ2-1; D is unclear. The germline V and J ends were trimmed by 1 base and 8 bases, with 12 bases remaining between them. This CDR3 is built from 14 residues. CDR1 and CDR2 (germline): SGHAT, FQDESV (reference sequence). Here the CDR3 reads CASSLGAASDEQFF. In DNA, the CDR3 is TGTGCCAGCAGCTTAGGGGCCGCTTCGGATGAGCAGTTCTTC.

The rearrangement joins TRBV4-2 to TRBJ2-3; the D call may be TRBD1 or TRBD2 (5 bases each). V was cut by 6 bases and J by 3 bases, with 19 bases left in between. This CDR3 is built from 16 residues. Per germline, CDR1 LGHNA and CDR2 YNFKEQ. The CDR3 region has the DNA TGTGCCAGCAGACTCTCCGGGGACGCAGTGACAGATACGCAGTATTTT. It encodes CASRLSGDAVTDTQYF.

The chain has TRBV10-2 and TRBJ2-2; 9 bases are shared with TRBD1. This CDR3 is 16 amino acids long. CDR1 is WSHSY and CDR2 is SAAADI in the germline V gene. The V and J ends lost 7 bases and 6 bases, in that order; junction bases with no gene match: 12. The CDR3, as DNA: TGCGCCAGCATACTACAGGGACAGGGTGTATCCGGGGAGCTGTTTTTT. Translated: CASILQGQGVSGELFF.

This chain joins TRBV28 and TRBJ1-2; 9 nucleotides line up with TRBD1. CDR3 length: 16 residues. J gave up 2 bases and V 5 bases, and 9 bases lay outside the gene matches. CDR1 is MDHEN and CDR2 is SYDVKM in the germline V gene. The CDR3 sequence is CASSPISGTGNYGYTF. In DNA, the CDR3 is TGTGCCAGCAGTCCAATCTCCGGGACAGGGAACTATGGCTACACCTTC.

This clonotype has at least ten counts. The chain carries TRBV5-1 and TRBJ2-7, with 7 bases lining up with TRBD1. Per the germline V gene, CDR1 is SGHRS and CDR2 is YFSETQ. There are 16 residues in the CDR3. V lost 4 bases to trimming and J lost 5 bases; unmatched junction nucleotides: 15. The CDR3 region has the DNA TGCGCCAGCAGCCCGCGGAGGACAGGCCCGGCAGACGAGCAGTACTTC. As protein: CASSPRRTGPADEQYF.

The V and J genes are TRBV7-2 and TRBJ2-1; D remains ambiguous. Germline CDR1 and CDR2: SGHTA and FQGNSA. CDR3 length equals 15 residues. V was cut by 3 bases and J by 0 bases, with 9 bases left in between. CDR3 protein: CASSFQKSSYNEQFF. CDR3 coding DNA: TGTGCCAGCAGCTTTCAAAAGAGCTCCTACAATGAGCAGTTCTTC.

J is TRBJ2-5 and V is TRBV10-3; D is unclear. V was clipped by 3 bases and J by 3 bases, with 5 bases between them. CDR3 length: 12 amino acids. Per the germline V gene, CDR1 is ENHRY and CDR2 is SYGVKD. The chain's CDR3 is CAISDDKETQYF. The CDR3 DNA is TGTGCCATCAGTGATGACAAAGAGACCCAGTACTTC.